This T cell receptor (beta chain) was retrieved from a study of T cell repertoires in cytomegalovirus infection. V lost 4 bases and J 8 bases, leaving 14 bases between the germline ends. CDR1 is LGHDT, CDR2 YNNKEL, per germline (reference sequence). The CDR3 is made up of 13 amino acids. TCRdb independently ran MiXCR on the reads; one entry per CDR3 protein. Found here are roughly 280,000 distinct CDR3 sequences, approximately 14% of them singletons; the top ten hold around 8.7%. This clonotype appeared once. This chain uses TRBV3-1 with TRBJ1-2; D uncertain. The TCR was taken from a human donor in good health (CMV status not recorded). Some clones in this sample may be carry-over from other donors' samples. Sequenced sample: PBMCs. The CDR3 DNA is TGTGCCAGCAGCCCAATGGCAGTCGGCGGCTACACCTTC. Its translation: CASSPMAVGGYTF.